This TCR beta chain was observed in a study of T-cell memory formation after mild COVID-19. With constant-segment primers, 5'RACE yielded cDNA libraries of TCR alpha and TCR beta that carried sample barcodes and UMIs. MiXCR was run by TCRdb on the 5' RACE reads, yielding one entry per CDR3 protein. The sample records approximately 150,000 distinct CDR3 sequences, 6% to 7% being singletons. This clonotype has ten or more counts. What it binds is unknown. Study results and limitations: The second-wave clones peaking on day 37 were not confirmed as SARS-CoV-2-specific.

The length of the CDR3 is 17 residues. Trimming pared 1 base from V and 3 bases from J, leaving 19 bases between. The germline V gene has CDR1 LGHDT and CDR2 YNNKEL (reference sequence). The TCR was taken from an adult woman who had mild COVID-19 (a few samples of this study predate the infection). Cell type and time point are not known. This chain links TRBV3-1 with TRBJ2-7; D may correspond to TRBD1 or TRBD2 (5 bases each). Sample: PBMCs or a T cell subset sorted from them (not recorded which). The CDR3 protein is CASSQGGARDGDYEQYF. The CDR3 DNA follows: TGTGCCAGCAGCCAAGGTGGGGCCCGGGACGGAGACTACGAGCAGTACTTC.